The sequence of this TCR beta chain was determined in a study of blood T cell repertoires in COVID-19. Study information: Material from acute and convalescent COVID-19 was sourced from the United States, Italy and Spain. PBMCs, B-cell-depleted T cells, or T cells provided the cDNA or gDNA that made up the material.

V dropped 1 base and J dropped 4; count of bases not matched to a gene: 5. Germline loops: CDR1 KGHSH, CDR2 LQKENI. The CDR3 is 15 amino acids. Per the original methods: Quantification of nucleated cells was approximated via reference gene primer amplification. The protocol was immunoSEQ multiplex PCR, while the TCRdb copy is restricted to in-frame clones and leaves out a portion. From that table come the V and J calls and clone size; the DNA was used to work out D and trimming. This repertoire shows about 180,000 clones, over 60% found once; its top ten account for about 26%. The clonotype comes from a woman in her seventies with acute or convalescent COVID-19. Sample: peripheral blood. The chain uses TRBV18 and TRBJ1-2; 8 bases match TRBD1. The CDR3 spells CASSPQAQGGYGYTF. For the CDR3, the DNA is TGTGCCAGCTCACCACAGGCACAGGGGGGCTATGGCTACACCTTC. The entire variable domain, with the rest obtained from reference TRBV18 and TRBJ1-2, is as follows: NAGVMQNPRHLVRRRGQEARLRCSPMKGHSHVYWYRQLPEEGLKFMVYLQKENIIDESGMPKERFSAEFPKEGPSILRIQQVVRGDSAAYFCASSPQAQGGYGYTFGSGTRLTVV.